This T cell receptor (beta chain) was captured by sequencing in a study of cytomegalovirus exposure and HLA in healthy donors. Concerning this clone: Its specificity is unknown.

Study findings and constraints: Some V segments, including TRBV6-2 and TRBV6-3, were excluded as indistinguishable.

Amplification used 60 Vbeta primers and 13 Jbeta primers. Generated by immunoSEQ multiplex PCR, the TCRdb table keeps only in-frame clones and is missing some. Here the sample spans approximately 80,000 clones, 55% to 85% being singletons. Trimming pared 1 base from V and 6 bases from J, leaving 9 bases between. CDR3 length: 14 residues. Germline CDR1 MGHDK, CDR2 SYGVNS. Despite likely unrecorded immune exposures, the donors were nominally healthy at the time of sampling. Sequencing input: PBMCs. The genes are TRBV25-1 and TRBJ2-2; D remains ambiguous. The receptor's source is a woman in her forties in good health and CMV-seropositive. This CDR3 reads CASSELNPPGELFF. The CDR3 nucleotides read TGTGCCAGCAGTGAATTAAATCCTCCCGGGGAGCTGTTTTTT.